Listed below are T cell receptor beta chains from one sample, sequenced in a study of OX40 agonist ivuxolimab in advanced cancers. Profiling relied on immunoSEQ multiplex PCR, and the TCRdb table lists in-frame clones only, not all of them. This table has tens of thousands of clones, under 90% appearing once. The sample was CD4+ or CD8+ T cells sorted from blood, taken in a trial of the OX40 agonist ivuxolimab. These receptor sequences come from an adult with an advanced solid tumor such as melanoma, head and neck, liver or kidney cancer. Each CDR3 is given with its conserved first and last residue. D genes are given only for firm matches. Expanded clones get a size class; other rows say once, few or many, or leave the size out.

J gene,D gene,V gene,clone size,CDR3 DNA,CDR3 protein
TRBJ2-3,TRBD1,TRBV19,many,TGTGCCAGTAGCTCGACAGGGGGAGCAGATACGCAGTATTTT,CASSSTGGADTQYF
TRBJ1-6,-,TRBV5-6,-,TGTGCCAGCACCGACAGAGCCGGGTCACCCCTCCACTTT,CASTDRAGSPLHF
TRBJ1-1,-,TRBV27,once,TGTGCCAGCAACCAGTTCATGAACACTGAAGCTTTCTTT,CASNQFMNTEAFF
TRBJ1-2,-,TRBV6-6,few,TGTGCCAGCAGTTACTCCGGAACGGACTATGGCTACACCTTC,CASSYSGTDYGYTF
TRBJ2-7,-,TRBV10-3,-,TGTGCCATCAGCGAAGACGTGTCCCTCTCCTACGAGCAGTACTTC,CAISEDVSLSYEQYF
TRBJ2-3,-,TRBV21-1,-,TGTGCCAGCAGCAAAGTTCAGACAGCTACAGATACGCAGTATTTT,CASSKVQTATDTQYF
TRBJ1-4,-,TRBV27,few,TGTGCCAGCAGTGCGACAGCGCCTACTAATGAAAAACTGTTTTTT,CASSATAPTNEKLFF
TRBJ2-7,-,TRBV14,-,TGTGCCAGCAGCCAAGATCAAGGCTACGAGCAGTACTTC,CASSQDQGYEQYF
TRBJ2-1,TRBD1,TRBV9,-,TGTGCCAGCAGCCTCGAGGGGGCGTCCTACAATGAGCAGTTCTTC,CASSLEGASYNEQFF
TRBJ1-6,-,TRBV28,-,TGTGCCAGCAGTCCACAGTCTCCGGATAGTCGACCCCTCCACTTT,CASSPQSPDSRPLHF
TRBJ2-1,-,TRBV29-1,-,TGCAGCGTTGAAGGGGGGGCTAGCGGTTACAATGAGCAGTTCTTC,CSVEGGASGYNEQFF
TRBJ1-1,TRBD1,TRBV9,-,TGTGCCAGCAGCGTAGATGTGACAGGGTATACTGAAGCTTTCTTT,CASSVDVTGYTEAFF
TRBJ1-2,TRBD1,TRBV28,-,TGTGCCACCACCCGGGAATTCGGGACAGCTAACTATGGCTACACCTTC,CATTREFGTANYGYTF
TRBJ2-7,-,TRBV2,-,TGTGCCAGCAGTGATGTTACTTCCTACGAGCAGTACTTC,CASSDVTSYEQYF
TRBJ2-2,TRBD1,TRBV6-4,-,TGTGCCAGCAGTGACTCTACAGGGGGGCACACCGGGGAGCTGTTTTTT,CASSDSTGGHTGELFF
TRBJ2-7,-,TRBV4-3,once,TGCGCCAGCGGGCCAACATTCGGCGAGCAGTACTTC,CASGPTFGEQYF
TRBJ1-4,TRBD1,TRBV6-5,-,TGTGCCAGCAGCCGGACAGGGGGCCTTGAAAAACTGTTTTTT,CASSRTGGLEKLFF
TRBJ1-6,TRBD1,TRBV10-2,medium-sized,TGCGCCAGCAGTGAGTCGGGGGGACAGGTAGTATCACCCCTCCACTTT,CASSESGGQVVSPLHF
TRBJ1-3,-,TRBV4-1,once,TGCGCCAGCAGCCAAGTCGGCCCCCGGGGAAACACCATATATTTT,CASSQVGPRGNTIYF
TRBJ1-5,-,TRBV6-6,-,TGTGCCAGCAGTTACGGGGGGGCCGACCAGCCCCAGCATTTT,CASSYGGADQPQHF
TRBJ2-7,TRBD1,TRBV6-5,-,TGTGCCAGCAGTTACGGGACAGTCTACGAGCAGTACTTC,CASSYGTVYEQYF
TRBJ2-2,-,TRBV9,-,TGTGCCAGCACCACAGGGTCCGCGAACACCGGGGAGCTGTTTTTT,CASTTGSANTGELFF
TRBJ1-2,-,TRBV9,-,TGTGCCAGCAGCGAAACCACCGGGACCGCGGTCTATGGCTACACCTTC,CASSETTGTAVYGYTF
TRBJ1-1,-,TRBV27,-,TGTGCCAGCAGTCCGACAGCGAACACTGAAGCTTTCTTT,CASSPTANTEAFF
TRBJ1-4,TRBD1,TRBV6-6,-,TGTGCCAGCAGTTACTGGACAGGGGGAACGGAACTGTTTTTT,CASSYWTGGTELFF
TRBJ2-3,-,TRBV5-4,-,TGTGCCAGCAGCCCGATGGCGCCACTACCCACAGATACGCAGTATTTT,CASSPMAPLPTDTQYF
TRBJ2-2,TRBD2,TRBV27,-,TGTGCCAGCAGTTTCCTTCTTAGCGGGGGGGCGAACACCGGGGAGCTGTTTTTT,CASSFLLSGGANTGELFF
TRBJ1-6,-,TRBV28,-,TGTGCCAGCACCTTAGACATTCCATACTCACCCCTCCACTTT,CASTLDIPYSPLHF
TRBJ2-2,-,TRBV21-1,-,TGTGCCAGCAGCAAAAGTCCTCCGGGACGGTGGAACACCGGGGAGCTGTTTTTT,CASSKSPPGRWNTGELFF
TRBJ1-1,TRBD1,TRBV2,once,TGTGCCAGCAGTCAGGGGGCTGAAGCTTTCTTT,CASSQGAEAFF
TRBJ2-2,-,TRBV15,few,TGTGCCACCAGCAGAGATCGGGGTGCCGCCGGGGAGCTGTTTTTT,CATSRDRGAAGELFF
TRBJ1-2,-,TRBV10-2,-,TGCGCCAGCAGTGAGTCAGGCTATGGCTACACCTTC,CASSESGYGYTF
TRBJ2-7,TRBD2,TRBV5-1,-,TGCGCCAGCAGTTTAGCGGGAGGGAAAGGCGAGCAGTACTTC,CASSLAGGKGEQYF
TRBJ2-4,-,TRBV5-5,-,TGTGCCAGCAGCTTTGACGGAACCTTACTAGCCAAAAACATTCAGTACTTC,CASSFDGTLLAKNIQYF
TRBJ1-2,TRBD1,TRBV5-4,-,TGTGCCAGCAGGGGACAGGGAGCCGGCTACACCTTC,CASRGQGAGYTF
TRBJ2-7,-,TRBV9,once,TGTGCCAGCAGCGTAGGGGGACAAAGTCTCTACGAGCAGTACTTC,CASSVGGQSLYEQYF
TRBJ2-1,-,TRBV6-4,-,TGTGCCAGCAGTCCCGACATTGGTGCCTACAATGAGCAGTTCTTC,CASSPDIGAYNEQFF
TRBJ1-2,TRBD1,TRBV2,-,TGTGCCAGCAGTGCCGGACAGGCCTATGGCTACACCTTC,CASSAGQAYGYTF
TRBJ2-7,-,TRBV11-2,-,TGTGCCAGCAGCTTATCGGAGAGTCCGGGGGAGCAGTACTTC,CASSLSESPGEQYF
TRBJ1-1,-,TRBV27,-,TGTGCCAGCACCTTAAGATCGCCAGGGTGGGAATTGAACACTGAAGCTTTCTTT,CASTLRSPGWELNTEAFF
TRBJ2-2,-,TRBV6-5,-,TGTGCCAGCAGTTACGTCGCCGAGAACACCGGGGAGCTGTTTTTT,CASSYVAENTGELFF
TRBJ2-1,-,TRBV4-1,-,TGCGCCAGCAGCCAAAGTGGAACCTTCCTGGGCCATGAGCAGTTCTTC,CASSQSGTFLGHEQFF
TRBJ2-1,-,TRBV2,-,TGTGCCAGCGATTTTGGCTCCTACAATGAGCAGTTCTTC,CASDFGSYNEQFF
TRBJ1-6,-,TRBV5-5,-,TGTGCCAGCAGCTTGGAAGGGCTTAGCTCCTATAATTCACCCCTCCACTTT,CASSLEGLSSYNSPLHF
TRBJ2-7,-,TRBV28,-,TGTGCCAGCAGTTTGCGGCAGTCGGTGCAGTACTTC,CASSLRQSVQYF
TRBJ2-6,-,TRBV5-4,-,TGTGCCAGCAGCTTTTTCGGCTCTGGGGCCAACGTCCTGACTTTC,CASSFFGSGANVLTF
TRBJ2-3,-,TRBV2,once,TGTGCCAGCAGTGACCCGACAGTCGGTACAGATACGCAGTATTTT,CASSDPTVGTDTQYF
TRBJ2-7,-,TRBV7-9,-,TGTGCCAGCAGCGAGGGGCCCGAGCAGTACTTC,CASSEGPEQYF
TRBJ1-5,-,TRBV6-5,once,TGTGCCAGCAGTTACATGCAGGGCAATCAGCCCCAGCATTTT,CASSYMQGNQPQHF
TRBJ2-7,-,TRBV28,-,TGTGCCAGCATTCCTGAGGGGACAACGTTATACGAGCAGTACTTC,CASIPEGTTLYEQYF
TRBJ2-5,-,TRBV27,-,TGTGCCAGCAGCCCCACTAGCTCCCAAGAGACCCAGTACTTC,CASSPTSSQETQYF
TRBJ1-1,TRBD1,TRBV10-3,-,TGTGCCATCAGTGAGTCCGGGACAGACACTGAAGCTTTCTTT,CAISESGTDTEAFF
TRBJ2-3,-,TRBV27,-,TGTGCCAGCAGTTTATTTATACGCAGCACAGATACGCAGTATTTT,CASSLFIRSTDTQYF
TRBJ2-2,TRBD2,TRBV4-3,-,TGCGCCAGCAGCCACCCACCCGGGACTAGCGGGAGGGCCGGGTACACCGGGGAGCTGTTTTTT,CASSHPPGTSGRAGYTGELFF
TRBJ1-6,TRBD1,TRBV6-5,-,TGTGCCAGCAGGCCCGGGACAGGAGGTTCACCCCTCCACTTT,CASRPGTGGSPLHF
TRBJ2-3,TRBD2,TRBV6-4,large,TGTGCCAGCAGCGGCAGATCGGGGGGGGGCCAAGATACGCAGTATTTT,CASSGRSGGGQDTQYF
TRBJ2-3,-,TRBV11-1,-,TGTGCCAGCAGCTCAGAAAACACAGATACGCAGTATTTT,CASSSENTDTQYF
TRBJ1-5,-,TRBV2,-,TGTGCCAGCAGTGATGTCGGGACACTAAATCAGCCCCAGCATTTT,CASSDVGTLNQPQHF
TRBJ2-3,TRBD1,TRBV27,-,TGTGCCAGCACCTATGGGACAGCCTCTAGCACAGATACGCAGTATTTT,CASTYGTASSTDTQYF